The next 25 T cell receptor beta chains were all read from a single sample in a study of T cell changes during pregnancy in multiple sclerosis. The method was immunoSEQ multiplex PCR; TCRdb's version includes in-frame clones alone and lacks a portion of them. Of tens of thousands of clones listed, around 94% are singletons. Sequencing used CD4+ T cells from peripheral blood mononuclear cells, obtained before pregnancy. The receptors here all came from a female donor with multiple sclerosis, enrolled in a pregnancy study.

The chain joins TRBV29-1 to TRBJ1-5, with D perhaps TRBD1 (6 bases). Germline V lookup: CDR1 SQVTM, CDR2 ANQGSEA. The CDR3 covers 13 residues. Trimming cost V 2 bases and J 5 bases, with 10 bases left between them. The CDR3 spells CSVERTVHQPQHF. CDR3 DNA: TGCAGCGTTGAAAGGACAGTCCATCAGCCCCAGCATTTT.

The rearrangement joins TRBV18 to TRBJ2-5, with 7 nucleotides matching TRBD1. The CDR3 is 16 residues long. Trimming took 4 bases from V and 6 from J; bases not matched to a gene: 14. Germline assignment: CDR1 KGHSH and CDR2 LQKENI. In nucleotides, the CDR3 is TGTGCCAGCTCACTGTCGACAGGGTTCACCGCGAAGACCCAGTACTTC. It yields the protein CASSLSTGFTAKTQYF. Looking up the rest from reference TRBV18 and TRBJ2-5 gives the full variable domain: NAGVMQNPRHLVRRRGQEARLRCSPMKGHSHVYWYRQLPEEGLKFMVYLQKENIIDESGMPKERFSAEFPKEGPSILRIQQVVRGDSAAYFCASSLSTGFTAKTQYFGPGTRLLVL.

This chain joins TRBV2 and TRBJ2-1; perhaps TRBD2 as D (5 bases). Trimming removed 5 bases at V and 1 base at J, with 9 bases between. In germline, CDR1 is SNHLY, CDR2 FYNNEI. CDR3 length: 14 amino acids. DNA for the CDR3: TGTGCCAGCAGTTCCAGCGGTTCCTACAATGAGCAGTTCTTC. This gives the protein CASSSSGSYNEQFF.

The chain recombines TRBV4-3 with TRBJ2-2; D unclear. Germline CDR1 is LGHNA and CDR2 is YSLEER. The CDR3 covers 15 residues. Trimming pared 8 bases from V and 3 bases from J, leaving 16 bases between. The CDR3 DNA reads as TGCGCCAGCTCGCAGGCCTCCCTTGACACCGGGGAGCTGTTTTTT. Translation gives CASSQASLDTGELFF.

The rearrangement uses TRBV28 and TRBJ2-7; TRBD1 aligns across 8 bases. The CDR3 is 16 amino acids. CDR1 and CDR2 (germline): MDHEN, SYDVKM. Trimming at V came to 7 bases and at J to 1 base, leaving 12 bases not matched to a gene. For the CDR3, the DNA is TGTGCCAGCACCACCCGGTTCGGGACAGGTTCCTACGAGCAGTACTTC. Protein: CASTTRFGTGSYEQYF.

The sample holds one count of this clone. The chain combines TRBV28 with TRBJ1-3, with 11 bases matching TRBD1. CDR3 length: 16 residues. V dropped 5 bases and J dropped 4; count of bases not matched to a gene: 7. Germline V CDR1 and CDR2: MDHEN, SYDVKM. The CDR3 region is CASSQPGQGGGNTIYF. For the CDR3, the DNA is TGTGCCAGCAGTCAGCCGGGACAGGGGGGCGGAAACACCATATATTTT.

The rearrangement uses TRBV5-1 and TRBJ2-1, with 14 bases matching TRBD2. The CDR3 covers 18 residues. The trim removed 3 bases at V and 3 bases at J, leaving 8 bases unmatched. The germline gives CDR1 SGHRS, CDR2 YFSETQ. The CDR3 region is CASSSGLAGVTYYNEQFF. The CDR3 DNA is TGCGCCAGCAGCTCGGGACTAGCGGGAGTAACCTACTACAATGAGCAGTTCTTC.

The J gene is TRBJ1-2, the V gene TRBV30; no definite D call. Germline CDR1 GTSNPN, CDR2 SVGIG (reference sequence). The CDR3 totals 14 residues. V lost 2 bases and J lost 0, with 10 bases in between. This CDR3 reads CAWSPGPTNYGYTF. Written as DNA, the CDR3 is TGTGCCTGGAGTCCAGGCCCGACTAACTATGGCTACACCTTC.

V usage is TRBV10-3 and J usage is TRBJ2-3; 7 bases are shared with TRBD2. CDR1 and CDR2 from the germline V gene are ENHRY and SYGVKD. The CDR3 runs 14 residues. Trimming took 8 bases from V and 3 from J; bases not matched to a gene: 8. This CDR3 reads CAIREREGTDTQYF. For the CDR3, the DNA is TGTGCCATCCGGGAGAGGGAGGGAACAGATACGCAGTATTTT.

V is TRBV28 and J is TRBJ2-7; 9 bases match TRBD1. There are 14 residues in the CDR3. The junction had 3 bases not matched to a gene; V was cut back by 6 bases and J by 0 bases. Germline assignment: CDR1 MDHEN and CDR2 SYDVKM. The CDR3 here is CASRGTGSSYEQYF. In DNA, the CDR3 is TGTGCCAGCAGGGGGACAGGGAGCTCCTACGAGCAGTACTTC.

This chain links TRBV5-1 with TRBJ2-7; D might be TRBD1 (6 bases). Germline CDR1 reads SGHRS; CDR2 reads YFSETQ. This CDR3 spans 14 amino acids. The germline V and J ends were trimmed by 4 bases and 2 bases, with 13 bases remaining between them. The CDR3: CASSPRTDPYEQYF. The DNA of the CDR3 is TGCGCCAGCAGCCCTCGGACAGACCCCTACGAGCAGTACTTC.

This chain uses TRBV6-5 with TRBJ1-3, with D possibly matching TRBD1 (5 bases). Germline lookup yields CDR1 MNHEY and CDR2 SVGAGI. This CDR3 has 15 residues. Deletions cut 7 bases from V and 0 bases from J, with 13 bases between. The CDR3 sequence: CASNSGITSGNTIYF. CDR3 DNA: TGTGCCAGCAATTCAGGGATCACCTCTGGAAACACCATATATTTT.

This sequence joins TRBV5-8 and TRBJ2-1, with TRBD2 matching 9 bases. The CDR3 loop spans 15 amino acids. Germline loops: CDR1 SGHTS, CDR2 YDEGEE. The V gene end was trimmed by 4 bases and the J gene end by 2 bases; junction bases not matched to a gene: 4. The CDR3 region is CASSRTSETYNEQFF. For the CDR3, the DNA is TGTGCCAGCAGCCGGACTAGCGAAACCTACAATGAGCAGTTCTTC. The full variable domain, its missing parts supplied by reference TRBV5-8 and TRBJ2-1, is EAGVTQSPTHLIKTRGQQATLRCSPISGHTSVYWYQQALGLGLQFLLWYDEGEERNRGNFPPRFSGRQFPNYSSELNVNALELEDSALYLCASSRTSETYNEQFFGPGTRLTVL.

CDR3 in amino acids: CASSEQGADEQYF. The DNA for the CDR3 is TGTGCCAGCAGTGAGCAGGGGGCTGACGAGCAGTACTTC. The rearrangement uses TRBV6-1 and TRBJ2-7; 8 bases line up with TRBD1. The germline CDR1 and CDR2 sequences are MNHNS and SASEGT. The length of the CDR3 is 13 residues. Trimming cost V 3 bases and J 5 bases; bases outside gene matches: 3.

This sequence joins TRBV9 and TRBJ2-1; D gene uncertain. The ends were cut back, 4 bases at V and 0 bases at J, with 17 bases in the middle. The germline CDR1 and CDR2 sequences are SGDLS and YYNGEE. This CDR3 spans 17 amino acids. CDR3 nucleotide sequence: TGTGCCAGCAGCCCGATGTCTGCGGCGAGCTCCTACAATGAGCAGTTCTTC. Translating gives CASSPMSAASSYNEQFF.

This chain uses TRBV2 with TRBJ1-5, with D perhaps matching TRBD1 (6 bases). V lost 7 bases to trimming and J lost 0 bases, with 13 bases between them. There are 15 residues in the CDR3. Germline loops: CDR1 SNHLY, CDR2 FYNNEI. The CDR3 sequence: CASTTGTTSNQPQHF. CDR3 DNA: TGTGCCAGCACGACCGGGACAACTAGCAATCAGCCCCAGCATTTT.

The chain recombines TRBV6-1 with TRBJ2-7; D remains unclear. The germline V gene has CDR1 MNHNS and CDR2 SASEGT. The CDR3 is 15 amino acids. The V end lost 1 base, the J end lost 0 bases, and 10 bases lay between the germline ends. CDR3 nucleotides: TGTGCCAGCAGTGAAGGACAAACCCCCTCCTACGAGCAGTACTTC. It specifies CASSEGQTPSYEQYF.

This chain links TRBV27 with TRBJ2-3; TRBD2 matches 8 bases. V gave up 6 bases and J gave up 2 bases; unmatched junction bases: 13. CDR1 is MNHEY and CDR2 is SMNVEV in the germline V gene (reference sequence). This CDR3 contains 17 residues. This CDR3 reads CASSLIVSGTNTDTQYF. CDR3 nucleotide sequence: TGTGCCAGCAGCCTGATCGTTAGCGGGACTAACACAGATACGCAGTATTTT.

The chain uses TRBV29-1 and TRBJ2-1; D is possibly TRBD1 (6 bases). Looked up from germline, CDR1 is SQVTM and CDR2 is ANQGSEA. V lost 4 bases, J lost 6 bases, and 16 bases lay in between. This CDR3 contains 14 residues. The CDR3 DNA follows: TGCAGCGTTGGAGCGGACAGCAGCCGCAATGAGCAGTTCTTC. This codes for CSVGADSSRNEQFF.

This clone appeared once. The V call is TRBV19, the J call TRBJ1-1, with 9 bases identical to TRBD1. V was pared by 4 bases and J by 8 bases, with 8 bases of the junction left unmatched. The CDR3 is 14 residues long. Per germline, CDR1 LNHDA and CDR2 SQIVND (reference sequence). The CDR3 nucleotides read TGTGCCAGTAGTAGCTATTGGGACAGGGAAGAAGCTTTCTTT. Translating it yields CASSSYWDREEAFF.

The rearrangement links TRBV4-2 to TRBJ1-1; 10 bases agree with TRBD1. This CDR3 spans 17 amino acids. The germline V gene has CDR1 LGHNA and CDR2 YNFKEQ. The ends lost 0 bases at V and 4 bases at J; junction bases unmatched: 8. CDR3 bases: TGTGCCAGCAGCCAAGACCCAGACAGGGGGCCGGGCACTGAAGCTTTCTTT. It encodes CASSQDPDRGPGTEAFF.

The chain has TRBV30 and TRBJ2-2; D remains unclear. CDR3 length: 13 residues. V lost 1 base to trimming and J lost 4 bases, with 7 bases between them. Germline assignment: CDR1 GTSNPN and CDR2 SVGIG (reference sequence). The CDR3 protein is CAWSGRSTGELFF. CDR3 coding DNA: TGTGCCTGGAGTGGGCGGAGCACCGGGGAGCTGTTTTTT.

The chain links TRBV28 to TRBJ1-1, with 8 bases matching TRBD1. With 3 bases clipped from V and 6 bases from J, the junction kept 12 bases outside the gene matches. Germline V lookup: CDR1 MDHEN, CDR2 SYDVKM. This CDR3 has 16 residues. The DNA of the CDR3 is TGTGCCAGCAGTTTCTTACCCCCGGGACAGGCCTCTGAAGCTTTCTTT. Amino acids: CASSFLPPGQASEAFF.

The J gene is TRBJ2-7, the V gene TRBV6-1, with TRBD1 matching over 8 bases. Trimming cost V 6 bases and J 1 base; bases outside gene matches: 5. The CDR3 is made up of 14 amino acids. From germline, CDR1 is MNHNS and CDR2 SASEGT. CDR3 residues: CASRKQGASYEQYF. The CDR3 nucleotides read TGTGCCAGCAGAAAGCAGGGGGCATCCTACGAGCAGTACTTC.

The chain uses TRBV2 and TRBJ2-7; TRBD1 matches 9 bases. The CDR3 consists of 12 residues. The trim removed 10 bases at V and 2 bases at J, leaving 3 bases unmatched. The germline CDR1 and CDR2 sequences are SNHLY and FYNNEI. CDR3 in DNA: TGTGCCACCGGACAGGGGACCTACGAGCAGTACTTC. Translated, it gives CATGQGTYEQYF. Full variable domain (remainder filled in from reference TRBV2 and TRBJ2-7): EPEVTQTPSHQVTQMGQEVILRCVPISNHLYFYWYRQILGQKVEFLVSFYNNEISEKSEIFDDQFSVERPDGSNFTLKIRSTKLEDSAMYFCATGQGTYEQYFGPGTRLTVT.